The sequence of this T cell receptor beta chain was determined in a study of cytomegalovirus exposure and HLA in healthy donors. Comments on this clone: Its antigen is not known.

The PCR was carried out with 60 Vbeta primers and 13 Jbeta primers. Measured with immunoSEQ multiplex PCR; TCRdb has only the in-frame clones, and not every one. The sample lists approximately 110,000 clones; more than 70% were seen once. General study findings and limits: Compared with the approximately 700-donor mean, an Asian-associated ancestry cluster reportedly had fewer N-insertions, according to a later analysis. Confirmation was obtained in vitro that a few CMV-associated chains are specific for CMV antigens.

This CDR3 has 12 amino acids. Germline values: CDR1 LNHNV, CDR2 YYDKDF (reference sequence). V was clipped by 2 bases and J by 4 bases, with 5 bases between them. This TCR derives from a man under 40 in good health and CMV-seronegative. The chain uses TRBV15 and TRBJ2-5; TRBD1 might be the D (5 bases). Sequencing input: PBMCs. This CDR3 is CATSRQGETQYF. In DNA form, the CDR3 reads TGTGCCACCAGCAGACAGGGAGAGACCCAGTACTTC.